The 24 T cell receptor beta chains in this list originate from one sample, sequenced in a study of CD8+ T cells in alopecia areata. After isolation, RNA underwent reverse transcription to generate cDNA as the sequencing template. Sequencing was performed with immunoSEQ multiplex PCR; in TCRdb, only in-frame clones are kept and a portion is missing. Here the sample spans around 20,000 clones, 60% to 70% being singletons. For roughly 5 patients, CD4+ cells were sorted into CD25+CD127- cells. The sequenced material came from CD4+ Tregs sorted from blood. Every receptor here comes from a human donor with alopecia areata.

The V and J genes are TRBV2 and TRBJ2-1, with TRBD2 matching over 9 bases. Germline CDR1 SNHLY, CDR2 FYNNEI. The length of the CDR3 is 15 residues. With 6 bases clipped from V and 6 bases from J, the junction kept 9 bases outside the gene matches. CDR3 amino acids: CASSSPGLAINEQFF. The CDR3, as DNA: TGTGCCAGCAGCTCCCCAGGACTAGCGATCAATGAGCAGTTCTTC.

This clone was counted a few times. The gene calls are TRBV30 and TRBJ2-1; TRBD1 matches 7 bases. The V segment lost 0 bases and the J segment 10 bases; nucleotides outside the gene matches: 6. Germline V lookup: CDR1 GTSNPN, CDR2 SVGIG (reference sequence). There are 13 residues in the CDR3. The CDR3 loop reads CAWSVRAGGEQFF. The CDR3 DNA follows: TGTGCCTGGAGTGTAAGGGCAGGGGGAGAGCAGTTCTTC.

The DNA for the CDR3 is TGTGCCAGCAGTTTAAGGTTGCGGAGACACGAGCAGTACTTC. Its translation: CASSLRLRRHEQYF. The chain carries TRBV28 and TRBJ2-7; D is uncertain. V shed 2 bases and J shed 5 bases, with 13 bases lying between them. The germline V gene has CDR1 MDHEN and CDR2 SYDVKM. The CDR3 is made up of 14 amino acids.

This clone was counted a few times. J is TRBJ1-3 and V is TRBV7-9; unclear D gene. The length of the CDR3 is 14 residues. Germline assignment: CDR1 SEHNR and CDR2 FQNEAQ (reference sequence). Trimming removed 0 bases from V and 2 bases from J, with 5 bases in between. The CDR3: CASSLALPGNTIYF. The CDR3 region has the DNA TGTGCCAGCAGCTTAGCGCTTCCTGGAAACACCATATATTTT.

The chain combines TRBV7-9 with TRBJ1-3; a possible D gene is TRBD1 (6 bases). V was pared by 6 bases and J by 0 bases, with 12 bases between. The CDR3 consists of 15 residues. Germline CDR1 reads SEHNR; CDR2 reads FQNEAQ (reference sequence). CDR3 sequence reads: CASSYTGSSGNTIYF. As DNA, the CDR3 is TGTGCCAGCAGTTACACAGGGTCCTCTGGAAACACCATATATTTT.

In DNA form, the CDR3 reads TGTGCCAGCAGTTACTCTGACCCTGGAAACACCATATATTTT. It translates to CASSYSDPGNTIYF. This chain uses TRBV6-5 with TRBJ1-3, with unresolved D. The CDR3 totals 14 residues. CDR1 is MNHEY, CDR2 SVGAGI, per germline. Trimming stripped 0 bases from V and 2 bases from J, with 5 bases between.

The J gene is TRBJ2-7, the V gene TRBV18; 8 bases are shared with TRBD1. Germline CDR1 and CDR2: KGHSH and LQKENI. CDR3 size: 18 residues. J gave up 2 bases and V 2 bases, and 14 bases lay outside the gene matches. CDR3 residues: CASSPIPRGRGSTYEQYF. CDR3 bases: TGTGCCAGCTCACCAATACCCAGGGGGCGCGGCTCTACCTACGAGCAGTACTTC.

This clone was seen just once. The chain combines TRBV5-1 with TRBJ2-7, with 7 bases lining up with TRBD1. CDR1 is SGHRS and CDR2 is YFSETQ in the germline V gene. Trimming removed 4 bases from V and 3 bases from J; junction bases left unmatched: 4. CDR3 length: 13 amino acids. The CDR3 reads CASSLGTVYEQYF. Written as DNA, the CDR3 is TGCGCCAGCAGCCTGGGGACAGTCTACGAGCAGTACTTC.

This clone was counted once. The chain recombines TRBV6-6 with TRBJ2-1; possible D gene TRBD1, 6 bases. Germline CDR1 reads MNHNY; CDR2 reads SVGAGI (reference sequence). CDR3 length: 16 amino acids. Trimming shortened V by 3 bases and J by 7 bases, and 19 bases separated the two germline ends. The CDR3 reads CASSYPGTNLGNEQFF. The CDR3 DNA reads TGTGCCAGCAGTTATCCCGGGACAAACCTGGGTAATGAGCAGTTCTTC.

This clone counts as medium-sized. This chain uses TRBV7-8 with TRBJ2-3; possible D gene TRBD1, 6 bases. Trimming cost V 3 bases and J 7 bases, with 8 bases left between them. Germline lookup yields CDR1 SGHVS and CDR2 FQNEAQ. The CDR3 has 12 residues. CDR3 amino acids: CASSFRGNTQYF. The CDR3, as DNA: TGTGCCAGCAGCTTTAGGGGGAATACGCAGTATTTT.

This clone occurred a few times. The chain joins TRBV18 to TRBJ2-3, with D perhaps TRBD2 (6 bases). V lost 2 bases, J lost 2 bases, and 11 bases lay in between. Per the germline V gene, CDR1 is KGHSH and CDR2 is LQKENI. There are 15 residues in the CDR3. This CDR3 is CASSPSSGYTDTQYF. The CDR3, as DNA: TGTGCCAGCTCACCATCGAGCGGGTACACAGATACGCAGTATTTT.

The CDR3 DNA is TGTGCCAGCAGCCGCGGTGGACAGGGCTACAATGAGCAGTTCTTC. Amino acid sequence: CASSRGGQGYNEQFF. J is TRBJ2-1 and V is TRBV5-4, with 8 bases identical to TRBD1. The germline CDR1 and CDR2 sequences are SGHNT and YYREEE (reference sequence). With V trimmed by 4 bases and J by 3 bases, 6 bases remained unmatched. The CDR3 spans 15 residues.

The chain uses TRBV7-3 and TRBJ1-2; D gene uncertain. Between the trimmed V and J ends, which lost 5 bases and 3 bases, there was a span of 13 bases. This CDR3 is built from 14 residues. Germline V lookup: CDR1 SGHTA, CDR2 FQGTGA. The CDR3 is CASSPGPGYYGYTF. The CDR3, as DNA: TGTGCCAGCAGCCCAGGTCCGGGCTACTATGGCTACACCTTC.

This chain uses TRBV7-2 with TRBJ1-5; D might be TRBD1 (5 bases). CDR1 SGHTA and CDR2 FQGNSA come from the germline V gene. This CDR3 spans 14 amino acids. V was pared by 2 bases and J by 4 bases, with 9 bases between. The CDR3 DNA follows: TGTGCCAGCAGCTTAATGCAGGGAAATCAGCCCCAGCATTTT. Translation gives CASSLMQGNQPQHF. The full variable domain, in which reference TRBV7-2 and TRBJ1-5 provide the parts outside the CDR3, is GAGVSQSPSNKVTEKGKDVELRCDPISGHTALYWYRQSLGQGLEFLIYFQGNSAPDKSGLPSDRFSAERTGGSVSTLTIQRTQQEDSAVYLCASSLMQGNQPQHFGDGTRLSIL.

The rearrangement links TRBV6-1 to TRBJ1-5, with 7 bases that match TRBD1. Germline loops: CDR1 MNHNS, CDR2 SASEGT. The CDR3 runs 16 residues. The junction had 14 bases not matched to a gene; V was cut back by 4 bases and J by 8 bases. The CDR3 region has the DNA TGTGCCAGCAGTGGTCGGGTGAGGGGGCTGAGGAAGCCCCAGCATTTT. Protein sequence: CASSGRVRGLRKPQHF.

This chain links TRBV2 with TRBJ1-5; D perhaps matches TRBD1 (6 bases). V was trimmed by 5 bases and J by 6 bases, leaving 14 bases between them. Germline V CDR1 and CDR2: SNHLY, FYNNEI. The CDR3 runs 14 residues. The CDR3 sequence: CASSYDRIAQPQHF. The CDR3 DNA follows: TGTGCCAGCAGTTATGACAGGATTGCTCAGCCCCAGCATTTT.

This chain links TRBV19 with TRBJ2-5; D uncertain. CDR1 and CDR2 (germline): LNHDA, SQIVND (reference sequence). Trimming took 4 bases from V and 1 from J, leaving 10 bases between them. CDR3 length equals 14 residues. CDR3 coding DNA: TGTGCCAGTAGTACCCAGGCCCTCCAAGAGACCCAGTACTTC. Its protein product is CASSTQALQETQYF.

The chain's CDR3 is CASSWTSGYYEQYF. DNA for the CDR3: TGCGCCAGCAGCTGGACTAGCGGCTACTACGAGCAGTACTTC. The chain couples TRBV5-1 to TRBJ2-7, with 10 nucleotides matching TRBD2. There are 14 residues in the CDR3. Unmatched junction bases numbered 3, after V lost 3 bases and J lost 3 bases. Germline V gives CDR1 SGHRS, CDR2 YFSETQ. The variable domain in full, completed from reference TRBV5-1 and TRBJ2-7, reads KAGVTQTPRYLIKTRGQQVTLSCSPISGHRSVSWYQQTPGQGLQFLFEYFSETQRNKGNFPGRFSGRQFSNSRSEMNVSTLELGDSALYLCASSWTSGYYEQYFGPGTRLTVT.

The chain recombines TRBV5-1 with TRBJ2-5; 9 bases map to TRBD2. After removal of 0 bases from V and 7 bases from J, the junction contained 1 base not matched to a gene. Germline lookup yields CDR1 SGHRS and CDR2 YFSETQ. The CDR3 is made up of 13 amino acids. CDR3 DNA sequence: TGCGCCAGCAGCTTGGGACTAGCGGTGACCCAGTACTTC. It specifies CASSLGLAVTQYF.

The chain links TRBV7-6 to TRBJ2-5, with TRBD1 matching 7 bases. Germline CDR1 and CDR2: SGHVS and FNYEAQ. The CDR3 covers 14 residues. V shed 1 base, J shed 4 bases, and the junction held 3 bases outside the gene matches. DNA for the CDR3: TGTGCCAGCAGCTTAGGACAGGGTACAGAGACCCAGTACTTC. Its translation is CASSLGQGTETQYF. The full variable domain, in which reference TRBV7-6 and TRBJ2-5 provide the parts outside the CDR3, is GAGVSQSPRYKVTKRGQDVALRCDPISGHVSLYWYRQALGQGPEFLTYFNYEAQQDKSGLPNDRFSAERPEGSISTLTIQRTEQRDSAMYRCASSLGQGTETQYFGPGTRLLVL.

Points on this clone: One end of the junction fails to match germline, which may point to a read error. The chain uses TRBV29-1 and TRBJ2-5; D is uncertain. Per the germline V gene, CDR1 is SQVTM and CDR2 is ANQGSEA. This CDR3 is built from 10 residues. CDR3 coding DNA: TGCAGCGTTGATGGCGGTCAGATGGACTTC. Translating gives CSVDGGQMDF.

This clone was detected a few times. The V call is TRBV10-1, the J call TRBJ2-2, with 9 positions matching TRBD1. Germline CDR1 and CDR2: WNHNN and SYGVQD (reference sequence). The CDR3 extends over 14 amino acids. Trimming cost V 4 bases and J 6 bases; bases outside gene matches: 3. CDR3 loop: CASSVRTGAGELFF. The CDR3 coding sequence is TGCGCCAGCAGTGTCCGGACAGGGGCCGGGGAGCTGTTTTTT.

This clone was detected only once. The chain couples TRBV6-5 to TRBJ2-1; D remains unclear. CDR3 size: 15 residues. Deletions cut 2 bases from V and 3 bases from J, with 11 bases between. Germline CDR1 is MNHEY and CDR2 is SVGAGI. CDR3 nucleotides: TGTGCCAGCAGTTACAACCGGGTGGTCTACAATGAGCAGTTCTTC. This sequence encodes CASSYNRVVYNEQFF.

The V call is TRBV7-9, the J call TRBJ2-3, with D perhaps given as TRBD1 or TRBD2 (5 bases each). Germline V gene data show CDR1 as SEHNR and CDR2 as FQNEAQ (reference sequence). CDR3 length equals 16 residues. V shed 2 bases and J shed 5 bases, with 17 bases lying between them. Here the CDR3 DNA reads TGTGCCAGCAGCTTACGTCGCGAGAGGGGCGGAGATACGCAGTATTTT. This encodes CASSLRRERGGDTQYF.